There are a few counts of the clone carrying this T cell receptor (beta chain). Per the authors' pipeline: By means of reference gene primer amplification, nucleated cell counts were estimated. Libraries were prepared by immunoSEQ multiplex PCR; TCRdb keeps only in-frame clonotypes and omits some of them. Clone size and the V and J calls come from that table; the DNA yielded D and trimming. Among 200,000 to 300,000 clones listed, more than 75% were seen once. During active infection, Seattle patients enrolled and were then monitored through disease. The germline gives CDR1 SEHNR, CDR2 FQNEAQ (reference sequence). The CDR3 runs 13 residues. Trimming cost V 3 bases and J 6 bases, with 11 bases left between them. This entry is derived from a study of blood T cell repertoires in COVID-19. As for the study in general: The United States, Italy and Spain provided the acute and convalescent COVID-19 samples. In each case, the material was cDNA or gDNA derived from T cells, B-cell-depleted T cells, or PBMCs.

The clonotype comes from an older woman with COVID-19, enrolled during active disease. This sequence joins TRBV7-9 and TRBJ1-1, with a weak D call TRBD1 (5 bases). The material sequenced was peripheral blood. The CDR3, as DNA: TGTGCCAGCAGCTTCGCAGGGAAAGCTGAAGCTTTCTTT. This gives the protein CASSFAGKAEAFF.